This TCR beta chain was captured by sequencing in a study of metastatic and nonmetastatic thyroid tumors (TCRdb year 2020). At the level of the whole study: Repertoires from peripheral blood and from tumor or nodule tissue samples of malignant and benign thyroid patients were compared. Broader findings and caveats from the paper: In both blood and tumor samples, malignant tumors were reported to have significantly higher TCR beta diversity than benign nodules.

To prepare the library, PCR was applied. Instrument used: Illumina HiSeq 4000. High-throughput sequencing was used to profile the TCR beta-chain CDR3 region of each patient. The original methods were these. The researchers built a classifier to tell apart papillary thyroid cancer patients with distant metastasis, based on CDR3 differences among clinicopathological groups. The Shannon index was used to measure repertoire diversity, and the Morisita-Horn index was used to measure how similar tumor and blood repertoires were. Using fastp trimming at Q25 and MiXCR clonotype assembly, TCRdb reanalyzed the public sequencing data and kept in-frame beta chains. The V and J calls follow TCRdb's processing rather than the paper's. Here the sample has approximately 26,000 clones; roughly 25% occur a single time. Just over 6% of the sample is taken by the ten largest. None of the patients had been given any treatment before thyroid surgery. Patient clinical samples collected from the early 2010s to the late 2010s were retrospectively analysed using T-cell receptor beta sequencing.

This clone came up many times. Its specific antigen is unknown. The record has no base qualities; no much larger clone is one base away. Compared with germline, V lacks 4 bases and J lacks 0 bases; bases without a gene match: 5. The CDR3 runs 16 residues from the cysteine to the phenylalanine. Of all the DNA, just the CDR3 is kept, 48 bases in frame from base 1. Reading the germline V gene gives CDR1 SGHRS and CDR2 YFSETQ. What was sequenced was blood. The sequence is built from TRBV5-1 and TRBJ2-1; 9 bases in the middle match TRBD1. This clonotype was sampled from a female donor with papillary thyroid cancer or a benign thyroid nodule (not recorded which). Some clones in this sample may be carry-over from other donors' samples. The CDR3 is CASSTGGPSSYNEQFF. The nucleotides are TGCGCCAGCAGCACAGGGGGCCCCAGCTCCTACAATGAGCAGTTCTTC.